This TCR beta chain was captured by sequencing in a study of blood T cell repertoires in COVID-19. Germline loops: CDR1 SGHRS, CDR2 YFSETQ. The CDR3 is 15 residues long. The trim removed 4 bases at V and 4 bases at J, leaving 4 bases unmatched. Original analysis: Estimated nucleated cell counts came from reference gene primer amplification. Assay used: immunoSEQ multiplex PCR; TCRdb lists only in-frame clones, some missing. Clone size and V and J calls were adopted from that table, with D and trimming inferred from the DNA. The table lists about 140,000 clones, 80% to 90% of them singletons. This sequence was found in a woman in her 50s with acute or convalescent COVID-19. The sample comprised peripheral blood. The genes are TRBV5-1 and TRBJ2-3, with TRBD2 matching 12 bases. The DNA for the CDR3 is TGCGCCAGCAGCCAGACTAGCGGGAGAGCAGATACGCAGTATTTT. As protein: CASSQTSGRADTQYF.